This TCR beta chain was captured by sequencing in a study of CD8+ T cells in alopecia areata. Overall study context: Transfer of skin from approximately 6-12-month-old C3H/HeJ graft donors with spontaneous alopecia was made to 7-10-week-old female C3H/HeJ mice.

CDR1 and CDR2 from the germline V gene are NNHNN and SYGAGS (reference sequence). There are 18 residues in the CDR3. V lost 1 base, J lost 0 bases, and 7 bases stayed unmatched. Investigators isolated RNA and reverse transcribed it into cDNA to act as the sequencing template. Profiling relied on immunoSEQ multiplex PCR, and the TCRdb table lists in-frame clones only, not all of them. The sample contains about 270,000 clones, none of them singletons. It was with CD4, CD8alpha, NKG2D, NKG2ACE and other markers that pooled cutaneous lymph node cells were sorted. General study points: The study also sequences resident alphabeta T cells of normal skin in scalp samples. Normal scalp showed lower clonality than lesional scalp, especially alopecia totalis/universalis.

A word on this clone: Its antigen is as yet unknown. Genes here carry mouse names. Read coverage stops 4 residues before the CDR3 terminus; the germline J gene supplies the remainder.

The V and J genes are TRBV13-2 and TRBJ2-5; 11 positions match TRBD2. Sequenced sample: CD4+ T cells sorted from a lymph node. The TCR was taken from a C3H/HeJ mouse with alopecia areata. The MHC haplotype recorded for the strain is H2-k. The sequenced CDR3 bases are TGTGCCAGCGGTGATTCCGGGACTGGGGGTGTTAACCAAGAC. Encoded protein: CASGDSGTGGVNQD. The whole CDR3 sequence reads CASGDSGTGGVNQDTQYF.